These T cell receptor beta chains were read from a single sample in a study of identical twins. TCRdb re-called the 5' RACE reads with MiXCR, one entry per CDR3 protein. Seen here are around 690,000 distinct CDR3 sequences, 20% to 25% observed once, and the top ten hold 4.3%. These data were also reused for a study on T cells expressing NK-cell markers.

The sample taken for sequencing was PBMCs. These TCRs come from a woman younger than 30 in good health. CDR3s include the opening cysteine and the closing phenylalanine or tryptophan. D genes are given only for firm matches. The listing skips clone size in some rows; elsewhere it reads once, few, many or a size class.

.	TRBV20-1	few	TRBJ2-1	TGCAGTGCTAAGCCCGGGATCCATGAGCAGTTCTTC	CSAKPGIHEQFF
TRBD2	TRBV7-9	many	TRBJ2-5	TGTGCCAGCAGCCCCGGACTAGCGTACCAAGAGACCCAGTACTTC	CASSPGLAYQETQYF
TRBD2	TRBV11-2	few	TRBJ2-4	TGTGCCAGCAGCTTTCGGGTGGTCGCTAGCGGGATGAGGGAAAACATTCAGTACTTC	CASSFRVVASGMRENIQYF
.	TRBV6-2/TRBV6-3	.	TRBJ2-1	TGTGCCAGCAGTTACTCGAGACAGACCTTGGATGAGCAGTTCTTC	CASSYSRQTLDEQFF
TRBD1	TRBV10-3	.	TRBJ2-7	TGTGCCATCAGTGGCCGGGACAGGGGGATCCACGAGCAGTACTTC	CAISGRDRGIHEQYF
TRBD1	TRBV18	few	TRBJ1-1	TGTGCCAGCTCACACGACAGGGGAGCGAACACTGAAGCTTTCTTT	CASSHDRGANTEAFF
.	TRBV10-3	.	TRBJ2-2	TGTGCCATCAGTGAGCAAGTCACCGGGGAGCTGTTTTTT	CAISEQVTGELFF
.	TRBV12-3/TRBV12-4	many	TRBJ2-7	TGTGCCAGCAACGCGGGTTTTGAGCAGTACTTC	CASNAGFEQYF
TRBD1	TRBV5-6	few	TRBJ1-5	TGTGCCAGCAGCTGGGGGGGACAGAATCAGCCCCAGCATTTT	CASSWGGQNQPQHF
TRBD1	TRBV20-1	few	TRBJ1-5	TGCAGTGCTCAGGGGGATCGGGATCAGCCCCAGCATTTT	CSAQGDRDQPQHF
.	TRBV7-9	many	TRBJ2-1	TGTGCCAGCAGCCCTACGGTGAGATCGTCCTACAATGAGCAGTTCTTC	CASSPTVRSSYNEQFF
TRBD1	TRBV18	few	TRBJ1-5	TGTGCCAGCTCAACGGGGACAGGGTCTCAGCCCCAGCATTTT	CASSTGTGSQPQHF
TRBD1	TRBV5-1	.	TRBJ1-2	TGCGCCAGCAGCCCCGGGACAGGGGTCGGTGGCTACACCTTC	CASSPGTGVGGYTF
.	TRBV18	.	TRBJ2-7	TGTGCCAGCTCACCGGAGACGGCGGGGCAGTACTTC	CASSPETAGQYF
TRBD2	TRBV12-3/TRBV12-4	.	TRBJ2-7	TGTGCCAGCAGTTTCCACCCAGGACTAGCGGGGTACGAGCAGTACTTC	CASSFHPGLAGYEQYF
.	TRBV9	.	TRBJ2-7	TGTGCCAGCACCCCGGACCTAGGTAGTGGCGAGCAGTACTTC	CASTPDLGSGEQYF
.	TRBV11-3	.	TRBJ2-1	TGTGCCAGCAGCTACATCCTGGGCAATGAGCAGTTCTTC	CASSYILGNEQFF
.	TRBV18	few	TRBJ2-7	TGTGCCAGCTCACCCTTCCAGTGGGAGAAGCCCTACGAGCAGTACTTC	CASSPFQWEKPYEQYF
.	TRBV29-1	many	TRBJ1-3	TGCAGCACGGTTAGCTCTGGAAACACCATATATTTT	CSTVSSGNTIYF
TRBD2	TRBV20-1	.	TRBJ2-2	TGCAGTGCCGGAGCGGGAGCGGACACCGGGGAGCTGTTTTTT	CSAGAGADTGELFF
.	TRBV5-4	.	TRBJ2-5	TGTGCCAGCAGCCGCAGGGGGGGACAGAAAGAGACCCAGTACTTC	CASSRRGGQKETQYF
.	TRBV27	.	TRBJ1-1	TGTGCCAGCAGTTTCGGGTCAACCACTGAAGCTTTCTTT	CASSFGSTTEAFF
.	TRBV12-3/TRBV12-4	.	TRBJ2-7	TGTGCCAGCAGTTTACAAGGGGGGGGATCCTACGAGCAGTACTTC	CASSLQGGGSYEQYF
.	TRBV5-1	many	TRBJ2-1	TGCGCCAGCAGCTTGGAGGTGCGGGATCTGTTCTTC	CASSLEVRDLFF
.	TRBV5-5	.	TRBJ2-2	TGTGCCAGCAGCTCCGGAGGTTCGGGTGGGGACGGGGAGCTGTTTTTT	CASSSGGSGGDGELFF
.	TRBV20-1	few	TRBJ1-5	TGCAGTGCTAGAGATCCTGGACTGTCTAGCAATCAGCCCCAGCATTTT	CSARDPGLSSNQPQHF
TRBD2	TRBV7-2	.	TRBJ2-1	TGTGCCAGCAGCTCGCACGGGACTAGCGGGAGTAATGAGCAGTTCTTC	CASSSHGTSGSNEQFF
.	TRBV5-1	many	TRBJ2-3	TGCGCCAGCAGCTTGGGGACTACTGTTACGCAGTATTTT	CASSLGTTVTQYF
.	TRBV5-4	.	TRBJ1-2	TGTGCCAGCAGCTTGGCTCAATCCGCCTATGGCTACACCTTC	CASSLAQSAYGYTF
.	TRBV5-1	.	TRBJ2-5	TGCGCCAGCAGCCCGTACGGGGGGCCCGAGACCCAGTACTTC	CASSPYGGPETQYF
.	TRBV12-3/TRBV12-4	few	TRBJ2-7	TGTGCCAGCAGTTTCAGGGGGGAAGGAACCTACGAGCAGTACTTC	CASSFRGEGTYEQYF
TRBD1	TRBV6-5	.	TRBJ1-4	TGTGCCAGCAGTTACCCGGACAGGGGTGATGAAAAACTGTTTTTT	CASSYPDRGDEKLFF
.	TRBV11-3	.	TRBJ2-7	TGTGCCAGCAGCTCCGTGGTGACAGAACCCTACGAGCAGTACTTC	CASSSVVTEPYEQYF
.	TRBV10-3	many	TRBJ2-7	TGTGCCATCAGTGGAAATAGTTTCTCCGACGAGCAGTACTTC	CAISGNSFSDEQYF
.	TRBV27	.	TRBJ2-2	TGTGCCAGCAGTTTCAGCCTTTTTCTCAACACCGGGGAGCTGTTTTTT	CASSFSLFLNTGELFF
.	TRBV20-1	few	TRBJ2-1	TGCAGTGCTGGACCGCGGACCTACAATGAGCAGTTCTTC	CSAGPRTYNEQFF
.	TRBV9	.	TRBJ2-6	TGTGCCAGCAGCGTAGAGAAGGGAATGTCTGGGGCCAACGTCCTGACTTTC	CASSVEKGMSGANVLTF
TRBD1	TRBV12-3/TRBV12-4	few	TRBJ2-7	TGTGCCAGCAGTAACCGCACTTGGACAGGGAACTACGAGCAGTACTTC	CASSNRTWTGNYEQYF
.	TRBV20-1	few	TRBJ2-3	TGCAGTGCTAGTCCGCAGAGCACAGATACGCAGTATTTT	CSASPQSTDTQYF
TRBD2	TRBV18	few	TRBJ2-1	TGTGCCAGCTCACCCTCTAGCGGGAGTATCGTGACGGGCAATGAGCAGTTCTTC	CASSPSSGSIVTGNEQFF
TRBD1	TRBV14	.	TRBJ2-7	TGTGCCAGCAGCCAAGGGACAGGAGCCTCCTACGAGCAGTACTTC	CASSQGTGASYEQYF
.	TRBV29-1	few	TRBJ2-5	TGCAGCGTTGTCCCGGGGGAGACCCAGTACTTC	CSVVPGETQYF
.	TRBV7-2	.	TRBJ2-7	TGTGCCAGCAGCTCAAGGGCGAGCGGCACCTACGAGCAGTACTTC	CASSSRASGTYEQYF
.	TRBV5-5	few	TRBJ2-7	TGTGCCAGCAGCTACGACATCTACGAGCAGTACTTC	CASSYDIYEQYF
TRBD2	TRBV20-1	few	TRBJ2-2	TGCAGTGCTAGGTCGGGAGGGGCGAACACCGGGGAGCTGTTTTTT	CSARSGGANTGELFF
TRBD2	TRBV6-5	.	TRBJ2-3	TGTGCCAGCAGTTTCGAGGGAGGGAGATTCGCAGATACGCAGTATTTT	CASSFEGGRFADTQYF
.	TRBV6-2/TRBV6-3	few	TRBJ2-3	TGTGCCAGCAGTTACTCGCGAAATACGCAGTATTTT	CASSYSRNTQYF
.	TRBV7-9	.	TRBJ2-1	TGTGCCAGCAGCTTAGCGCAGGGTCCAGGGCAGTTCTTC	CASSLAQGPGQFF
TRBD2	TRBV7-6	few	TRBJ2-1	TGTGCCAGCAGCCCGTGGGGGGGGATTGAGCAGTTCTTC	CASSPWGGIEQFF
TRBD2	TRBV5-6	many	TRBJ2-1	TGTGCCAGCAATTCCGGACTAGCGGGACACTACAATGAGCAGTTCTTC	CASNSGLAGHYNEQFF
.	TRBV5-5	many	TRBJ2-3	TGCGCCAGCAGCTTCCAGACAGATACGCAGTATTTT	CASSFQTDTQYF
TRBD2	TRBV6-1	few	TRBJ2-1	TGTGCCAGCATGCCAGCGGGAGGGGCTAATGAGCAGTTCTTC	CASMPAGGANEQFF
.	TRBV11-1	.	TRBJ2-6	TGTGCCAGCAGCCGGGGTGACGGGGCCAACGTCCTGACTTTC	CASSRGDGANVLTF
.	TRBV9	.	TRBJ2-5	TGTGCCAGCGGCGCGACAGCCACACACGGGGAGTCCCAGTACTTC	CASGATATHGESQYF
.	TRBV15	few	TRBJ1-1	TGTGCCACCAGCGGGGTAAGAACTGAAGCTTTCTTT	CATSGVRTEAFF
.	TRBV7-2	.	TRBJ1-1	TGTGCCAGCAGCCCCCAGACAGACGGCACTGAAGCTTTCTTT	CASSPQTDGTEAFF
.	TRBV9	.	TRBJ2-5	TGTGCCAGCAGCCCCGGACCGAGACAAGAGACCCAGTACTTC	CASSPGPRQETQYF
TRBD2	TRBV9	few	TRBJ2-5	TGTGCCAGCAGCGTAAGCCCGCTAGCGGCAGAAGAGACCCAGTACTTC	CASSVSPLAAEETQYF
.	TRBV10-3	few	TRBJ1-1	TGTGCCATCAGACAGGGACAAAACCCAAACACTGAAGCTTTCTTT	CAIRQGQNPNTEAFF